This T cell receptor beta chain came from a study of T cell responses to AZD1222 COVID-19 vaccine. On this clone itself: What it binds is unknown.

This CDR3 has 16 amino acids. The J segment lost 5 bases and the V segment lost 6 bases, leaving 9 bases of the junction unmatched. In germline, CDR1 is MDHEN, CDR2 SYDVKM. Findings and limits, study-wide: Females outnumbered males among donors, who were mostly white British; clonal diversity was possibly underestimated. Only a handful of AZD1222 recipients were seropositive at baseline. Regions left unmutated in variants are reportedly the target of nearly half of spike-specific TCRs. The peak T cell response came first, and repertoires were sampled only after it.

Assay used: immunoSEQ multiplex PCR; TCRdb lists only in-frame clones, some missing. The sample lists 65,000 to 100,000 clones, about 91% occurring once. The origin of this receptor is an adult who received the AZD1222 COVID-19 vaccine. This sequence joins TRBV28 and TRBJ1-5; 11 nucleotides align to TRBD1. The source material was peripheral blood, sampled 28 days after the second AZD1222 dose. The DNA of the CDR3 is TGTGCCAGCAGCCTATCGGGGACAGGGGGACATCAGCCCCAGCATTTT. Its translation: CASSLSGTGGHQPQHF.